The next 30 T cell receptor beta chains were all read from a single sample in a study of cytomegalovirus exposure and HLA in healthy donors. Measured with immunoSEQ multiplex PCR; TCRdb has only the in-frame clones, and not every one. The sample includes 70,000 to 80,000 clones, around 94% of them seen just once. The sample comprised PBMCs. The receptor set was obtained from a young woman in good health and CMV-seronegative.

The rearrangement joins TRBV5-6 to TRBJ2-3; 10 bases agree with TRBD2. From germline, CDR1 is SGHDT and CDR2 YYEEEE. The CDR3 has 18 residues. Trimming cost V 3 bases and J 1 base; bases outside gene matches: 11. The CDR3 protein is CASSSLPIAGGRTDTQYF. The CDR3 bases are TGTGCCAGCAGCTCACTCCCCATAGCGGGGGGCCGCACAGATACGCAGTATTTT.

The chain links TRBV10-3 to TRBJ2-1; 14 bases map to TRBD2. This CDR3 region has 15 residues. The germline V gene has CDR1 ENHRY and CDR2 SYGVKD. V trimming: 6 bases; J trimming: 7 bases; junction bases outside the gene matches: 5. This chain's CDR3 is CAIRGTSGSGNEQFF. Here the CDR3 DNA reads TGTGCCATCAGGGGGACTAGCGGGAGTGGTAATGAGCAGTTCTTC.

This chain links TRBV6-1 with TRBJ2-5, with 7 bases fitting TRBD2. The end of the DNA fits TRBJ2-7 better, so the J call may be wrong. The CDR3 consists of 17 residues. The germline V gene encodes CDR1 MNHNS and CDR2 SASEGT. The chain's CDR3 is CASSGGASGLEHGEQYF. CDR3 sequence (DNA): TGTGCCAGCAGTGGTGGGGCTAGCGGCCTCGAGCATGGCGAGCAGTACTTC.

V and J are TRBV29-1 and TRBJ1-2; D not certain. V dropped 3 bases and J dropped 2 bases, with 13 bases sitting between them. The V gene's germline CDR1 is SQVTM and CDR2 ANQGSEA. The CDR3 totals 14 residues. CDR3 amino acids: CSVDGQEPNYGYTF. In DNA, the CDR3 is TGCAGCGTTGATGGCCAGGAACCGAACTATGGCTACACCTTC.

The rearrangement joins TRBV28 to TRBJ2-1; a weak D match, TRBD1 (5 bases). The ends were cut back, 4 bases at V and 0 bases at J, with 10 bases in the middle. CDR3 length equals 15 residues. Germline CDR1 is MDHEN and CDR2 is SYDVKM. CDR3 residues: CASSSTVSSYNEQFF. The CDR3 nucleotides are TGTGCCAGCAGTTCGACAGTCAGCTCCTACAATGAGCAGTTCTTC.

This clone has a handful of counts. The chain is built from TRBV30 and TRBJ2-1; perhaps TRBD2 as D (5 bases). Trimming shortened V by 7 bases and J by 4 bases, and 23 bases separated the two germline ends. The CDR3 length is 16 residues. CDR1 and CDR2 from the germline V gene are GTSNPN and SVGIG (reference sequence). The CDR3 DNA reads TGTGCCTCAAAAAGTGCTAGCCAACGCCTATACAATGAGCAGTTCTTC. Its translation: CASKSASQRLYNEQFF. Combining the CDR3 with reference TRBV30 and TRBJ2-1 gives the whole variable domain SQTIHQWPATLVQPVGSPLSLECTVEGTSNPNLYWYRQAAGRGLQLLFYSVGIGQISSEVPQNLSASRPQDRQFILSSKKLLLSDSGFYLCASKSASQRLYNEQFFGPGTRLTVL.

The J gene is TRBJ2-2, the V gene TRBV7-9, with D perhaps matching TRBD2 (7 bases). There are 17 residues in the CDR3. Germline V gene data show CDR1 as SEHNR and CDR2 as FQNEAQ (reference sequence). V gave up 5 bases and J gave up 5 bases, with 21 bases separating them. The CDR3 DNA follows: TGTGCCAGCAGCCCTGCCTGGGGGGGCGATTCGACCGGGGAGCTGTTTTTT. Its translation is CASSPAWGGDSTGELFF.

CDR3 DNA: TGTGCCAGCAGTTCCCTGGGAAGCACAGGTCCTGTGGTCTACGAGCAGTACTTC. Translating it yields CASSSLGSTGPVVYEQYF. The rearrangement uses TRBV27 and TRBJ2-7; D may be TRBD1 (5 bases). Between the trimmed V and J ends, which lost 4 bases and 3 bases, there was a span of 25 bases. CDR1 is MNHEY, CDR2 SMNVEV, per germline (reference sequence). CDR3 length: 18 residues.

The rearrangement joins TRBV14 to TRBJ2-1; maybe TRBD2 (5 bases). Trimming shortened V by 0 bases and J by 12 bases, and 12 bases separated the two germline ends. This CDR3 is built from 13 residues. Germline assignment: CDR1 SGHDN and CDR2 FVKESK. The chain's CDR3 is CASSQERGSGQFF. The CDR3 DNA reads TGTGCCAGCAGCCAAGAACGTGGGAGCGGGCAGTTCTTC.

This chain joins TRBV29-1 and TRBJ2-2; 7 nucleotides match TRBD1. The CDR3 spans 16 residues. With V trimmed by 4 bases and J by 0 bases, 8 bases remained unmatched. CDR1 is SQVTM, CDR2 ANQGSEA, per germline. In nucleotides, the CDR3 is TGCAGCGTTGGCTTACAGGGGACGGCGAACACCGGGGAGCTGTTTTTT. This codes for CSVGLQGTANTGELFF.

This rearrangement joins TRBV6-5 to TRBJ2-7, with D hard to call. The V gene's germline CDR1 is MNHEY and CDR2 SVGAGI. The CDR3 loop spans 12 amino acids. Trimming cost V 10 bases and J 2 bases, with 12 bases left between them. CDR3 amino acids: CATANLAYEQYF. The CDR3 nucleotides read TGTGCCACCGCGAATTTGGCCTACGAGCAGTACTTC.

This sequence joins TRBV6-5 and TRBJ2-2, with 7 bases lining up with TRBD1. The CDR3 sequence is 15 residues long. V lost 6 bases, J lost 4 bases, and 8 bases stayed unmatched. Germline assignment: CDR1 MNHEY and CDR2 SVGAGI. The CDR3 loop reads CASRPTGLSTGELFF. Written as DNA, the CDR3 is TGTGCCAGCAGACCGACAGGGCTGAGCACCGGGGAGCTGTTTTTT.

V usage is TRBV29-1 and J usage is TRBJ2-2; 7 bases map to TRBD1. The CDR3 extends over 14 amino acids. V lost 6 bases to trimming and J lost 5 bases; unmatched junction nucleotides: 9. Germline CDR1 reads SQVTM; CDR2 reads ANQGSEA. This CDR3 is CSVSSGTATGELFF. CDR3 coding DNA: TGCAGCGTAAGTTCCGGGACAGCAACCGGGGAGCTGTTTTTT.

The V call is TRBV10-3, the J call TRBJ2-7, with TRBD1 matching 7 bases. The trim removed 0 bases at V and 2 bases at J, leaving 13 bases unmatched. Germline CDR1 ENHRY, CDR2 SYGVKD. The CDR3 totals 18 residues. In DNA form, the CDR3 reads TGTGCCATCAGTGAGTCGACAGGGACCCAGGTTGGCCCCTACGAGCAGTACTTC. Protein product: CAISESTGTQVGPYEQYF.

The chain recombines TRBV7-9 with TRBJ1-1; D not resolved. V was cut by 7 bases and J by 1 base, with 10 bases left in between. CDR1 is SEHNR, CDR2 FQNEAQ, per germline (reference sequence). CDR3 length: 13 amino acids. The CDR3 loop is CASMFDTNTEAFF. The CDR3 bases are TGTGCCAGCATGTTTGACACGAACACTGAAGCTTTCTTT.

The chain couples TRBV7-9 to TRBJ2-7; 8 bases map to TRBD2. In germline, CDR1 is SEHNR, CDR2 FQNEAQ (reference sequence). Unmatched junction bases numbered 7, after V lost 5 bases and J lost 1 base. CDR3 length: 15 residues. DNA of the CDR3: TGTGCCAGCAGCCCTAGACTAGCGCCTTCCTACGAGCAGTACTTC. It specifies CASSPRLAPSYEQYF.

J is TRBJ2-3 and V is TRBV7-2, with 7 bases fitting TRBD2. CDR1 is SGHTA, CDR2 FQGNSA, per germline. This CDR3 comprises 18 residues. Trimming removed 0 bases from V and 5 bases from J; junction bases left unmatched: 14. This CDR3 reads CASSLAVEKGTIGDTQYF. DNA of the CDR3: TGTGCCAGCAGCTTAGCCGTGGAGAAAGGGACTATAGGAGATACGCAGTATTTT.

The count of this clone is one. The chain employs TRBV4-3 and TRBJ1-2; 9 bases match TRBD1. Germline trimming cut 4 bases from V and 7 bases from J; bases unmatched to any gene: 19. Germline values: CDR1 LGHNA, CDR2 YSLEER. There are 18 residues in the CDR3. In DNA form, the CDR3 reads TGCGCCAGCAGCCGAAGCTTAGGTTGGGACAGGGAGGAAGGTGGCTACACCTTC. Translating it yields CASSRSLGWDREEGGYTF.

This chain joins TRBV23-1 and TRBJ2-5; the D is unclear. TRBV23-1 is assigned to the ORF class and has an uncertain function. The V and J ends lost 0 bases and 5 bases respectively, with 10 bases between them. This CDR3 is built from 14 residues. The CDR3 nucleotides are TGCGCCAGCAGTCAATCCAAACAGCAGGAGACCCAGTACTTC. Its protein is CASSQSKQQETQYF.

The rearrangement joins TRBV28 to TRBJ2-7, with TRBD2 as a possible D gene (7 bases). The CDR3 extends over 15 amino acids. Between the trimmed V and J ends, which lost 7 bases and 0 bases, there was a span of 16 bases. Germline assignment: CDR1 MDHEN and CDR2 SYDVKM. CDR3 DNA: TGTGCCAGCACCCCCTGGGGGGGCCCCTCCTACGAGCAGTACTTC. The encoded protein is CASTPWGGPSYEQYF.

CDR3 bases: TGCGCCAGCAGTACAGGGACCCCGCGGGCGGGTGGTGGCTACACCTTC. Translation gives CASSTGTPRAGGGYTF. The chain carries TRBV4-3 and TRBJ1-2; possibly TRBD1 for D (6 bases). Germline V gives CDR1 LGHNA, CDR2 YSLEER. The ends were cut back, 6 bases at V and 7 bases at J, with 24 bases in the middle. The CDR3 totals 16 residues.

DNA for the CDR3: TGTGCCAGCAGCCCCAGACAGGGGGTTCCCTACAATGAGCAGTTCTTC. This gives the protein CASSPRQGVPYNEQFF. This rearrangement joins TRBV13 to TRBJ2-1; 9 positions match TRBD1. Germline V CDR1 and CDR2: PRHDT, FYEKMQ (reference sequence). V shed 5 bases and J 2 bases; nucleotides not matched to a gene: 7. CDR3 size: 16 residues.

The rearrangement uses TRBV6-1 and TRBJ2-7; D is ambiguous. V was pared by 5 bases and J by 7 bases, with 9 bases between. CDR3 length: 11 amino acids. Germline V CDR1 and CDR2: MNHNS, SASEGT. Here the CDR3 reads CASSYAAEQYF. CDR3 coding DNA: TGTGCCAGCAGTTATGCGGCTGAGCAGTACTTC.

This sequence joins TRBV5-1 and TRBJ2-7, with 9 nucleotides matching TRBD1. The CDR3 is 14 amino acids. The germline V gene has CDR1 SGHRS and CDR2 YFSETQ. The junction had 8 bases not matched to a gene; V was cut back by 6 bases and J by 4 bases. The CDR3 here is CASTYGTGYYEQYF. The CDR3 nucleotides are TGCGCCAGCACGTACGGGACAGGGTATTACGAGCAGTACTTC.

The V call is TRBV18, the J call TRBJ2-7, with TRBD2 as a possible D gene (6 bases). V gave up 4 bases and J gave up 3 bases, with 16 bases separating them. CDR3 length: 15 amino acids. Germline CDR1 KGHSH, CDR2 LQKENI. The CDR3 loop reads CASSHRDLQYYEQYF. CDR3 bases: TGTGCCAGCTCACACCGGGACTTGCAGTACTACGAGCAGTACTTC.

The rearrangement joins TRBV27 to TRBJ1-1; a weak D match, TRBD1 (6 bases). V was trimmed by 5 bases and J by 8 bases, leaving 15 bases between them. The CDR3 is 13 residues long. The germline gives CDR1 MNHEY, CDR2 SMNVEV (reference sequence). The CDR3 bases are TGTGCCAGCAGTCCTTCGGACAGCCCCGAAGCTTTCTTT. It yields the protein CASSPSDSPEAFF.

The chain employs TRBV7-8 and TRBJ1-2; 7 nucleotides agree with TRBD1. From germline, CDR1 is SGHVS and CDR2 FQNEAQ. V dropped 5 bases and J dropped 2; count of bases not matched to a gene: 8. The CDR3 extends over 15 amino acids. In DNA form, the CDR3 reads TGTGCCAGCAGCACGCGACAGGGAAGAAACTATGGCTACACCTTC. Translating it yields CASSTRQGRNYGYTF.

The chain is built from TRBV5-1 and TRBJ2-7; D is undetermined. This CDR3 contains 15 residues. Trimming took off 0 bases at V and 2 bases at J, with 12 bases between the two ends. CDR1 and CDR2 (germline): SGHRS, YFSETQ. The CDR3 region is CASSLVVGFPYEQYF. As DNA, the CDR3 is TGCGCCAGCAGCTTGGTAGTGGGCTTTCCCTACGAGCAGTACTTC.

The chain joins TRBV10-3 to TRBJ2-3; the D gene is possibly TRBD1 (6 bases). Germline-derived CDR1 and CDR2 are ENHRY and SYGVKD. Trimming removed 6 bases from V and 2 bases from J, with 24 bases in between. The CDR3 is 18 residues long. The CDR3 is CAIRSFPGTLRVTDTQYF. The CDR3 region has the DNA TGTGCCATCAGGTCATTCCCCGGGACACTCCGAGTCACAGATACGCAGTATTTT.

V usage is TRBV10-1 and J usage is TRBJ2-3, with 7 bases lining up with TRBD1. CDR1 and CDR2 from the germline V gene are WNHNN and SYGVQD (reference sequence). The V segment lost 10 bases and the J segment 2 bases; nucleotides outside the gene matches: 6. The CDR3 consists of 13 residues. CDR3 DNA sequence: TGCGCCACCCGGGACAGAACCACAGATACGCAGTATTTT. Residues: CATRDRTTDTQYF.